A selection of T cell receptor beta chains follows, all from one sample in a study of PD-1 blockade in mismatch repair-deficient tumors. Using immunoSEQ multiplex PCR, the repertoire was profiled, and TCRdb retains in-frame clones only, with some absent. The sample has 7,000 to 9,000 clones, about 90% seen once; the top ten hold over 9.5%. Their specific antigens are unknown. The sequenced sample was cells cultured in vitro, obtained from a patient treated with pembrolizumab. The receptors stem from an adult with mismatch repair-deficient cancer. Both conserved end residues are part of each CDR3. A D gene is named only where the DNA matches it firmly. Where a row states a size, it is once, few, many or the class of an expanded clone; other rows omit it.

clone_size | j_call | v_call | d_call | cdr3_aa | cdr3_nt
NA | TRBJ1-4 | TRBV28 | NA | CASSLGTRSNEKLFF | TGTGCCAGCAGTTTAGGGACACGGTCTAATGAAAAACTGTTTTTT
once | TRBJ1-1 | TRBV7-9 | NA | CASSLGMNTEAFF | TGTGCCAGCAGCTTAGGGATGAACACTGAAGCTTTCTTT
few | TRBJ1-5 | TRBV27 | NA | CASSRGADNQPQHF | TGTGCCAGCAGTCGGGGGGCTGACAATCAGCCCCAGCATTTT
NA | TRBJ1-1 | TRBV30 | NA | CAWSPRGGNTEAFF | TGTGCCTGGAGTCCAAGGGGGGGGAACACTGAAGCTTTCTTT
NA | TRBJ1-2 | TRBV5-1 | TRBD1 | CASSLGWTGSWGYTF | TGCGCCAGCAGCTTGGGTTGGACAGGGTCTTGGGGCTACACCTTC
NA | TRBJ1-5 | TRBV5-1 | TRBD1 | CASSLEGQPHQPQHF | TGCGCCAGCAGCTTGGAGGGACAGCCACATCAGCCCCAGCATTTT
once | TRBJ1-5 | TRBV27 | NA | CASSFLNQPQHF | TGTGCCAGCAGTTTCTTGAATCAGCCCCAGCATTTT
NA | TRBJ2-3 | TRBV29-1 | NA | CSVAGSGDTQYF | TGCAGCGTTGCCGGGAGCGGAGATACGCAGTATTTT
NA | TRBJ1-1 | TRBV7-3 | TRBD1 | CASSLGQGARAEAFF | TGTGCCAGCAGCCTGGGACAGGGGGCGCGGGCTGAAGCTTTCTTT
NA | TRBJ1-2 | TRBV27 | TRBD1 | CASSFRGQGYGYTF | TGTGCCAGCAGTTTTCGGGGACAGGGGTATGGCTACACCTTC
NA | TRBJ1-1 | TRBV5-1 | TRBD1 | CASRKQGGPQAFF | TGCGCCAGCAGAAAACAGGGGGGCCCCCAAGCTTTCTTT
NA | TRBJ2-7 | TRBV14 | TRBD2 | CASSQLAGGPNEQYF | TGTGCCAGCAGCCAGCTAGCGGGAGGGCCCAACGAGCAGTACTTC
NA | TRBJ1-2 | TRBV29-1 | NA | CSVRQASSYGYTF | TGCAGCGTTCGACAGGCTTCGAGCTATGGCTACACCTTC
once | TRBJ2-6 | TRBV5-1 | NA | CASSGGGSGANVLTF | TGCGCCAGCAGCGGAGGGGGGTCTGGGGCCAACGTCCTGACTTTC
NA | TRBJ2-7 | TRBV7-2 | TRBD2 | CASSLISGSLSEQYF | TGTGCCAGCAGCTTAATTAGCGGGAGTTTAAGCGAGCAGTACTTC
once | TRBJ1-4 | TRBV9 | NA | CASSVLGASEKLFF | TGTGCCAGCAGCGTATTGGGTGCGAGTGAAAAACTGTTTTTT
NA | TRBJ1-1 | TRBV18 | NA | CASSPATPNTEAFF | TGTGCCAGCTCACCCGCGACACCGAACACTGAAGCTTTCTTT
NA | TRBJ1-1 | TRBV27 | NA | CASNTKGEGTEAFF | TGTGCCAGCAACACGAAAGGAGAGGGCACTGAAGCTTTCTTT
NA | TRBJ2-7 | TRBV5-6 | NA | CASSLAGEGPIPFYEQYF | TGTGCCAGCAGCTTGGCCGGTGAGGGGCCCATTCCATTTTACGAGCAGTACTTC